This TCR beta chain was identified during a study of CXCR3 chemokines and chemotherapy response in bladder cancer. This clonotype occurred many times. J lost 7 bases, V lost 7 bases, and 5 bases had no gene match. CDR1 and CDR2 from the germline V gene are LNHDA and SQIVND (reference sequence). The CDR3 contains 14 residues. TCRdb re-analysed the PCR reads in MiXCR, keeping a single row per CDR3 protein. This table holds over 10,000 distinct CDR3 sequences, over 10% found once. This material was obtained from a patient whose treatment included neoadjuvant chemotherapy. The receptor was isolated from a human donor with bladder cancer that did not respond to neoadjuvant chemotherapy. The chain links TRBV19 to TRBJ2-3; 13 bases line up with TRBD2. The CDR3 nucleotides are TGTGCCAGTACAGCACTAGCGGGAGGGAATACGCAGTATTTT. This encodes CASTALAGGNTQYF.